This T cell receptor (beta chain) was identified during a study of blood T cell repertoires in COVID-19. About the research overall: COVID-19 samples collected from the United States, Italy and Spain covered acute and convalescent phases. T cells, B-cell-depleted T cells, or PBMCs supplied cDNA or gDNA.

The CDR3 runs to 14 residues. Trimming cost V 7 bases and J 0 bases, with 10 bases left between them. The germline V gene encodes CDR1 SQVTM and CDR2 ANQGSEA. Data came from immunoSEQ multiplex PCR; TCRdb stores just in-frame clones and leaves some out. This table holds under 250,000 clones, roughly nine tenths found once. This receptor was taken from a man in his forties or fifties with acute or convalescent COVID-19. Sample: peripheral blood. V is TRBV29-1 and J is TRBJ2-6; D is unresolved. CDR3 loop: CSAAVFSGANVLTF. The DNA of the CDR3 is TGCAGCGCTGCAGTCTTCTCTGGGGCCAACGTCCTGACTTTC.